The rows below give T cell receptor beta chains drawn from one sample of a study of blood T cell repertoires in COVID-19. The method was immunoSEQ multiplex PCR; TCRdb's version includes in-frame clones alone and lacks a portion of them. Found here are some 30,000 clones, 75% to 90% of them singletons; the top ten hold around 5%. The sequenced material came from peripheral blood. Every receptor here comes from a man in his 60s with active COVID-19. Both conserved end residues are part of each CDR3. A D gene is named only where the DNA matches it firmly. Clone sizes are given selectively: once, few, many, or a class where the clone is expanded.

v_gene: TRBV7-2
j_gene: TRBJ2-5
abundance: .
d_gene: TRBD1
CDR3nt: TGTGCCAGCAGCTTACAGACAGGGCGGTGGGGAACCCAGTACTTC
CDR3aa: CASSLQTGRWGTQYF

v_gene: TRBV9
j_gene: TRBJ2-5
abundance: .
d_gene: TRBD2
CDR3nt: TGTGCCAGCAGCGTAGCTACCCCTATAGCGGGGGGCTCCTCCCAAGAGACCCAGTACTTC
CDR3aa: CASSVATPIAGGSSQETQYF

v_gene: TRBV19
j_gene: TRBJ2-2
abundance: .
d_gene: TRBD1
CDR3nt: TGTGCCAGTAGTGCCACAGGGGGCTTGACCGGGGAGCTGTTTTTT
CDR3aa: CASSATGGLTGELFF

v_gene: TRBV13
j_gene: TRBJ2-7
abundance: .
d_gene: TRBD2
CDR3nt: TGTGCCAGCAGCTCCGGACTAGTCTACGAGCAGTACTTC
CDR3aa: CASSSGLVYEQYF

v_gene: TRBV27
j_gene: TRBJ2-2
abundance: .
d_gene: TRBD2
CDR3nt: TGTGCCAGCAGTTTTGCGGGGGTAAACACCGGGGAGCTGTTTTTT
CDR3aa: CASSFAGVNTGELFF

v_gene: TRBV5-1
j_gene: TRBJ2-2
abundance: .
d_gene: TRBD2
CDR3nt: TGCGCCAGCAGCTCTACTAGCGGGGGGTTATCCGGGGAGCTGTTTTTT
CDR3aa: CASSSTSGGLSGELFF

v_gene: TRBV28
j_gene: TRBJ2-1
abundance: .
d_gene: TRBD2
CDR3nt: TGTGCCAGCGGAACTAGCGGTTACAATGAGCAGTTCTTC
CDR3aa: CASGTSGYNEQFF

v_gene: TRBV19
j_gene: TRBJ2-7
abundance: .
d_gene: TRBD2
CDR3nt: TGTGCCAGTATGCTAGCGGGGGCATACGAGCAGTACTTC
CDR3aa: CASMLAGAYEQYF

v_gene: TRBV24-1
j_gene: TRBJ1-2
abundance: .
d_gene: .
CDR3nt: TGTGCCACCAGTGATGCAACTTCTAACTATGGCTACACCTTC
CDR3aa: CATSDATSNYGYTF

v_gene: TRBV6-6
j_gene: TRBJ1-3
abundance: .
d_gene: .
CDR3nt: TGTGCCAGCACCGGACTTAGCTCTGGAAACACCATATATTTT
CDR3aa: CASTGLSSGNTIYF

v_gene: TRBV5-1
j_gene: TRBJ1-2
abundance: few
d_gene: TRBD1
CDR3nt: TGCGCCAGCAGCGGCGGGACAGGGGATAACTATGGCTACACCTTC
CDR3aa: CASSGGTGDNYGYTF